This TCR beta chain originates from a study of T cells after yellow fever vaccination. Study findings and constraints: Reappearance after the booster was seen for most primary-vaccination clones, at 96% CD4 and 75% to 90% CD8.

The CDR3 totals 14 residues. Losses at the gene ends were 2 bases for V and 1 base for J; bases not matched to a gene: 0. CDR1 and CDR2 from the germline V gene are SGHNT and YYREEE (reference sequence). Ten or more counts support this clonotype. The antigen is undetermined. TCRdb reprocessed the 5' RACE reads via MiXCR and lists one record per CDR3 protein. In the table there are 300,000 to 350,000 distinct CDR3 sequences, approximately 4.3% of which are singletons. The specimen comprised PBMCs, sampled 15 days after the yellow fever booster vaccination. This clonotype originated in a man in his late teens or twenties who received the YFV17D yellow fever vaccine. The chain combines TRBV5-4 with TRBJ2-5; 9 bases are a match to TRBD1. For the CDR3, the DNA is TGTGCCAGCAGCTTACAGGGGGCCCAAGAGACCCAGTACTTC. It translates to CASSLQGAQETQYF.